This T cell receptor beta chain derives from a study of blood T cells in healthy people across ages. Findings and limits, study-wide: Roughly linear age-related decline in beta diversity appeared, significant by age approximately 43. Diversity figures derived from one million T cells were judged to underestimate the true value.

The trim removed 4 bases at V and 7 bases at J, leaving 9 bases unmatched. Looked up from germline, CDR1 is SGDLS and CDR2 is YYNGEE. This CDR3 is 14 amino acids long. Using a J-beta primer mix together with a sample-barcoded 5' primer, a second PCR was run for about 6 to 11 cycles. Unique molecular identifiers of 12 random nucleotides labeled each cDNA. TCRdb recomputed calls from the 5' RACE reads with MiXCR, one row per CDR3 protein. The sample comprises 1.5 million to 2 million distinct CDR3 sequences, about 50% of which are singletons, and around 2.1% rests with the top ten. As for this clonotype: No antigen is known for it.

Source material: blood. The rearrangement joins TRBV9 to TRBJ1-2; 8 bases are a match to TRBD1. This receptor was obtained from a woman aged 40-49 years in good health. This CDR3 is CASSPPDRAGGYTF. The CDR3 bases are TGTGCCAGCAGCCCACCGGACAGGGCGGGTGGCTACACCTTC.